These 20 T cell receptor beta chains originate from one sample sequenced in a study of lymphopenia after photon versus proton radiotherapy. The repertoire was sequenced with immunoSEQ multiplex PCR; TCRdb's copy has only in-frame clones and lacks some. The table has more than 70,000 clones, around four fifths seen once. The sample here was peripheral blood, taken from a patient treated with proton-based radiotherapy. Every receptor here comes from a man aged 55 to 70 with pancreatic cancer.

This chain joins TRBV5-5 and TRBJ2-7, with 7 bases matching TRBD1. Germline CDR1 reads SGHKS; CDR2 reads YYEKEE (reference sequence). The CDR3 is made up of 15 amino acids. With 2 bases clipped from V and 6 bases from J, the junction kept 11 bases outside the gene matches. CDR3 residues: CASSFSGQYYSEQYF. DNA for the CDR3: TGTGCCAGCAGCTTTTCGGGACAGTACTACTCCGAGCAGTACTTC.

The chain couples TRBV15 to TRBJ2-7; unclear D gene. CDR1 and CDR2 from the germline V gene are LNHNV and YYDKDF (reference sequence). Trimming removed 0 bases at V and 2 bases at J, with 11 bases between. This CDR3 comprises 15 residues. In nucleotides, the CDR3 is TGTGCCACCAGCAGAGATCATGGGATGCCCTACGAGCAGTACTTC. Encoded protein: CATSRDHGMPYEQYF.

The DNA of the CDR3 is TGTGCCAGCAGCTCCAGGGACACAAATTTCCTCTCTGGAAACACCATATATTTT. This gives the protein CASSSRDTNFLSGNTIYF. The chain combines TRBV11-3 with TRBJ1-3, with D tentatively TRBD1 (6 bases). V was shortened by 4 bases and J by 0 bases, with 19 bases between the two germline ends. Germline V lookup: CDR1 SGHNT, CDR2 YENEEA. The CDR3 covers 18 residues.

The chain has TRBV5-4 and TRBJ2-7; 9 positions agree with TRBD1. The CDR3 runs to 14 residues. Germline V gene sequence: CDR1 SGHNT, CDR2 YYREEE (reference sequence). Trimming cost V 2 bases and J 7 bases; bases outside gene matches: 7. The CDR3 sequence is CASSFVGQGGEQYF. The CDR3 bases are TGTGCCAGCAGCTTTGTGGGACAGGGTGGAGAGCAGTACTTC.

This chain uses TRBV19 with TRBJ2-7; possibly TRBD1 for D (7 bases). Germline CDR1 LNHDA, CDR2 SQIVND (reference sequence). The CDR3 spans 15 residues. V gave up 7 bases and J gave up 0 bases, with 16 bases separating them. As DNA, the CDR3 is TGTGCCAGTAAAGGGGCAGGGGGGAGCTCCTACGAGCAGTACTTC. Its translation: CASKGAGGSSYEQYF.

The rearrangement uses TRBV30 and TRBJ2-5, with D possibly being TRBD2 (6 bases). The CDR3 is 12 residues long. Trimming took 0 bases from V and 4 from J, leaving 6 bases between them. The germline gives CDR1 GTSNPN, CDR2 SVGIG (reference sequence). CDR3 coding DNA: TGTGCCTGGAGTGTAGCGGGAGAGACCCAGTACTTC. Its protein product is CAWSVAGETQYF.

This chain connects TRBV6-5 to TRBJ1-3; no clear D gene. With 6 bases removed from V and 2 bases from J, the gap between germline ends came to 14 bases. The CDR3 has 15 amino acids. Germline-derived CDR1 and CDR2 are MNHEY and SVGAGI. The CDR3 loop reads CASSQTWATGNTIYF. The DNA of the CDR3 is TGTGCCAGCAGCCAGACCTGGGCGACTGGAAACACCATATATTTT.

The CDR3 DNA reads as TGTGCCAGCAGCCAGGGCGGAGGGAATCAGCCCCAGCATTTT. Amino acids: CASSQGGGNQPQHF. The gene calls are TRBV7-2 and TRBJ1-5, with TRBD1 as a possible D gene (5 bases). The CDR3 length is 14 residues. Trimming pared 5 bases from V and 4 bases from J, leaving 12 bases between. The germline CDR1 and CDR2 sequences are SGHTA and FQGNSA.

V usage is TRBV7-9 and J usage is TRBJ2-2; D unresolved. The V end lost 4 bases, the J end lost 8 bases, and 17 bases lay between the germline ends. Germline V lookup: CDR1 SEHNR, CDR2 FQNEAQ (reference sequence). The CDR3 consists of 15 residues. CDR3: CASSSTGRSRGELFF. The DNA for the CDR3 is TGTGCCAGCAGCTCTACGGGCCGAAGCAGGGGGGAGCTGTTTTTT. Supplemented by reference TRBV7-9 and TRBJ2-2, the full variable domain reads DTGVSQNPRHKITKRGQNVTFRCDPISEHNRLYWYRQTLGQGPEFLTYFQNEAQLEKSRLLSDRFSAERPKGSFSTLEIQRTEQGDSAMYLCASSSTGRSRGELFFGEGSRLTVL.

The rearrangement links TRBV6-6 to TRBJ1-1; D perhaps matches TRBD1 (5 bases). V lost 6 bases and J lost 1, with 15 bases in between. This CDR3 is 15 amino acids long. Germline loops: CDR1 MNHNY, CDR2 SVGAGI (reference sequence). CDR3 protein: CASSRPAQGNTEAFF. CDR3 bases: TGTGCCAGCAGCCGTCCCGCCCAGGGGAACACTGAAGCTTTCTTT.

The chain employs TRBV29-1 and TRBJ2-1; tentative D call: TRBD2 (6 bases). The V gene's germline CDR1 is SQVTM and CDR2 ANQGSEA. V lost 3 bases to trimming and J lost 4 bases, with 13 bases between them. The CDR3 has 14 residues. CDR3 nucleotide sequence: TGCAGCGTTGATTTAGCGGAGGTGTACAATGAGCAGTTCTTC. It yields the protein CSVDLAEVYNEQFF.

This clone was seen a handful of times. V and J are TRBV18 and TRBJ2-1; 9 nucleotides align to TRBD2. This CDR3 is built from 16 residues. J was trimmed by 3 bases and V by 3 bases; bases with no gene match: 6. Germline CDR1 and CDR2: KGHSH and LQKENI. CDR3 nucleotide sequence: TGTGCCAGCTCACCCTCAGTAGCGGGGGTCTACAATGAGCAGTTCTTC. It yields the protein CASSPSVAGVYNEQFF.

The genes are TRBV27 and TRBJ2-7; D call uncertain. The CDR3 runs to 13 residues. The V gene lost 4 bases and the J gene lost 4 bases, with 11 bases spanning the gap. Germline loops: CDR1 MNHEY, CDR2 SMNVEV (reference sequence). CDR3 sequence: CASSSTPTYEQYF. The CDR3 nucleotides read TGTGCCAGCAGTTCGACACCGACATACGAGCAGTACTTC.

V is TRBV7-2 and J is TRBJ2-1, with D maybe TRBD1 (5 bases). This CDR3 region has 17 residues. CDR1 is SGHTA and CDR2 is FQGNSA in the germline V gene. V was pared by 5 bases and J by 1 base, with 18 bases between. Written as DNA, the CDR3 is TGTGCCAGCAGCCCAGGGTTGGGGCATCGGTCCTACAATGAGCAGTTCTTC. Translated: CASSPGLGHRSYNEQFF.

The gene calls are TRBV6-5 and TRBJ2-7; 10 nucleotides agree with TRBD2. CDR3 length: 14 amino acids. Germline loops: CDR1 MNHEY, CDR2 SVGAGI. J lost 1 base, V lost 6 bases, and 3 bases had no gene match. CDR3 sequence reads: CASRNSGRSYEQYF. The CDR3 nucleotides read TGTGCCAGCAGAAATAGCGGGAGGTCCTACGAGCAGTACTTC.

This clone was seen only once. The chain recombines TRBV6-6 with TRBJ1-4; TRBD1 aligns across 10 bases. The CDR3 is made up of 16 amino acids. V dropped 5 bases and J dropped 4; count of bases not matched to a gene: 7. Germline V gives CDR1 MNHNY, CDR2 SVGAGI (reference sequence). In nucleotides, the CDR3 is TGTGCCAGCAGTCAGACAGGGGGCCGAAATAATGAAAAACTGTTTTTT. It codes for CASSQTGGRNNEKLFF.

The rearrangement joins TRBV29-1 to TRBJ2-7; 7 bases agree with TRBD1. The germline gives CDR1 SQVTM, CDR2 ANQGSEA. CDR3 length: 14 amino acids. Unmatched junction bases numbered 8, after V lost 3 bases and J lost 3 bases. CDR3 in DNA: TGCAGCGTTGAGGGCAGACAGGGAGACTACGAGCAGTACTTC. Amino acids: CSVEGRQGDYEQYF.

V gene TRBV6-6 combines with J gene TRBJ2-7; 9 nucleotides agree with TRBD2. V was pared by 2 bases and J by 5 bases, with 4 bases of the junction left unmatched. The CDR3 spans 14 residues. The germline V gene has CDR1 MNHNY and CDR2 SVGAGI (reference sequence). CDR3 sequence reads: CASSYAGGQNEQYF. The DNA for the CDR3 is TGTGCCAGCAGTTACGCGGGAGGGCAAAACGAGCAGTACTTC.

In its sample, this clone was seen once. CDR3 DNA: TGTGCCAGCAGCCTCCAAACAACTTCCTATCAGTTCTTC. It translates to CASSLQTTSYQFF. This sequence joins TRBV11-2 and TRBJ2-1, with D unclear. Trimming stripped 5 bases from V and 13 bases from J, with 18 bases between. This CDR3 region has 13 residues. In germline, CDR1 is SGHAT, CDR2 FQNNGV.

The chain couples TRBV5-8 to TRBJ1-5; 11 nucleotides match TRBD1. The germline CDR1 and CDR2 sequences are SGHTS and YDEGEE. V shed 4 bases and J 1 base; nucleotides not matched to a gene: 13. This CDR3 has 19 amino acids. CDR3 amino acids: CASSLRTGGSDSSNQPQHF. The CDR3, as DNA: TGTGCCAGCAGCCTTCGGACAGGGGGCTCGGATAGCAGCAATCAGCCCCAGCATTTT.